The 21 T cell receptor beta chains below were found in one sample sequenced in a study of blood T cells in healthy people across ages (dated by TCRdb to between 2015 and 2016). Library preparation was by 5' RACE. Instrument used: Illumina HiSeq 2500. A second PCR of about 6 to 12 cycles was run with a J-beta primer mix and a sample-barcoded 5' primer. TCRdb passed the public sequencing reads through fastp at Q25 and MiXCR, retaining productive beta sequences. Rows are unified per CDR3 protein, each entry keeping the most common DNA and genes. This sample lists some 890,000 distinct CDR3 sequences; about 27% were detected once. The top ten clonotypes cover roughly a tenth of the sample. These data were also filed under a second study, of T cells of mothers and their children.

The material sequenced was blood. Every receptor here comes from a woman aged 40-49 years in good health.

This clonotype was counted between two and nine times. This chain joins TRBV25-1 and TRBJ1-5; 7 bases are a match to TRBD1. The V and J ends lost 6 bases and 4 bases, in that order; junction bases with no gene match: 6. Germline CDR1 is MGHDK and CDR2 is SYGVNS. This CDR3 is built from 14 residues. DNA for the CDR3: TGTGCCAGCAGCCAGACAGGGTGGAATCAGCCCCAGCATTTT. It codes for CASSQTGWNQPQHF. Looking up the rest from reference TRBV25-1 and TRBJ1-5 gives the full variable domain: EADIYQTPRYLVIGTGKKITLECSQTMGHDKMYWYQQDPGMELHLIHYSYGVNSTEKGDLSSESTVSRIRTEHFPLTLESARPSHTSQYLCASSQTGWNQPQHFGDGTRLSIL.

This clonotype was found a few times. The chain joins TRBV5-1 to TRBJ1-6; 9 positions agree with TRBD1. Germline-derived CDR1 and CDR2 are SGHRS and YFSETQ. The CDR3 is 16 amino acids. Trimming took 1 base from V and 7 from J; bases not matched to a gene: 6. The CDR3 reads CASSLNGQGTNSPLHF. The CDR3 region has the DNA TGCGCCAGCAGCTTGAACGGACAGGGGACAAATTCACCCCTCCACTTT.

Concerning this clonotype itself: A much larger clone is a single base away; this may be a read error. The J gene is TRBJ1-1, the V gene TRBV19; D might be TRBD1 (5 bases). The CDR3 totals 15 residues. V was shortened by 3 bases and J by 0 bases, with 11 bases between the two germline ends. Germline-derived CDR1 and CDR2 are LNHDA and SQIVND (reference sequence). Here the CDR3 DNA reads TGTGCCAGTAGTATCAGGGTCGGGATGAACACTGAAGCTTTCTTT. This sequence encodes CASSIRVGMNTEAFF.

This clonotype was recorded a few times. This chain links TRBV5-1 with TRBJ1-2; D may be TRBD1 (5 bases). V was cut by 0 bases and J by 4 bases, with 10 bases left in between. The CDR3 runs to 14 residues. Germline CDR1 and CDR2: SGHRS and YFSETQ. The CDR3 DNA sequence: TGCGCCAGCAGCTTGGAACAGGAAGGCTATGGCTACACCTTC. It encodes CASSLEQEGYGYTF.

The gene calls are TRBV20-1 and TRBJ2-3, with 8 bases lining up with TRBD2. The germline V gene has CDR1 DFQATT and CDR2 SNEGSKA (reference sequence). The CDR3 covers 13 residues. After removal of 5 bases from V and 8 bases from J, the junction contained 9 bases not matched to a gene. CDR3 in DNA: TGCAGTGCTGCGGGGGGCGACGGAGTTACGCAGTATTTT. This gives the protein CSAAGGDGVTQYF.

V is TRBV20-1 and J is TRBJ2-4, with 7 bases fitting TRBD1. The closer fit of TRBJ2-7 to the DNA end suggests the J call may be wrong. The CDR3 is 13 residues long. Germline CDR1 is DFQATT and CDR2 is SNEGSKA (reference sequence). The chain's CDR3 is CSAHDRVTYEQYF. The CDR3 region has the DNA TGCAGTGCCCACGACAGGGTAACCTACGAGCAGTACTTC.

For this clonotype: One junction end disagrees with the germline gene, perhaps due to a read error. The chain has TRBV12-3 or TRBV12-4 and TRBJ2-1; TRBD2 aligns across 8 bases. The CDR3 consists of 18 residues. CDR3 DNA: TGTGCCTGCAGTACCGGGACTAGAAATGATAAACGATACGATGAGCAGTTCTTC. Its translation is CACSTGTRNDKRYDEQFF.

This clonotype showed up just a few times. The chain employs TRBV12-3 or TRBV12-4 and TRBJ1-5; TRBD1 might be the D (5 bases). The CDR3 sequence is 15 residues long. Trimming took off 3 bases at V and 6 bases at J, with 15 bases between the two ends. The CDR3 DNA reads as TGTGCCAGCAGTTTGGGGGACCACGGGGGTCAGCCCCAGCATTTT. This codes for CASSLGDHGGQPQHF.

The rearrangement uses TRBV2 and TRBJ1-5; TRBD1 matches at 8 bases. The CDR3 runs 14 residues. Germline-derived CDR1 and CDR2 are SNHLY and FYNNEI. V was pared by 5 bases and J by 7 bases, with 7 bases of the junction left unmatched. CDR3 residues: CASSTDRAEQPQHF. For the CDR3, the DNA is TGTGCCAGCAGTACGGACAGGGCGGAGCAGCCCCAGCATTTT.

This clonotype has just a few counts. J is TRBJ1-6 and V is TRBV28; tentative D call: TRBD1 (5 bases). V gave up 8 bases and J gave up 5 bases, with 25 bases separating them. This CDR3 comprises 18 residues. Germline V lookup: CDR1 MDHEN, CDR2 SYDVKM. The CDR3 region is CASRIFRLYQGDNSPLHF. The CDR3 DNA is TGTGCCAGCCGTATTTTTCGGCTTTACCAGGGCGATAATTCACCCCTCCACTTT.

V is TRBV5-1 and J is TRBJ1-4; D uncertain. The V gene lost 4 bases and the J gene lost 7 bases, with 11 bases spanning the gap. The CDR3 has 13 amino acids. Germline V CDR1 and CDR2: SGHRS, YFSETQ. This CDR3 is CASSGEGGEKLFF. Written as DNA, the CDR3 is TGCGCCAGCAGCGGTGAGGGAGGTGAAAAACTGTTTTTT. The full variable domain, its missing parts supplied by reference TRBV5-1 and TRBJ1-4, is KAGVTQTPRYLIKTRGQQVTLSCSPISGHRSVSWYQQTPGQGLQFLFEYFSETQRNKGNFPGRFSGRQFSNSRSEMNVSTLELGDSALYLCASSGEGGEKLFFGSGTQLSVL.

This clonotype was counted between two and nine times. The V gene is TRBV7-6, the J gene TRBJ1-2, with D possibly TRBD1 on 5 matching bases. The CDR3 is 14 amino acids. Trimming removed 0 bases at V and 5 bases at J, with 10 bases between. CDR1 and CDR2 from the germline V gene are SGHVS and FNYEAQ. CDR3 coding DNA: TGTGCCAGCAGCTTAGCTCGGGGGGAGTATGGCTACACCTTC. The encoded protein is CASSLARGEYGYTF.

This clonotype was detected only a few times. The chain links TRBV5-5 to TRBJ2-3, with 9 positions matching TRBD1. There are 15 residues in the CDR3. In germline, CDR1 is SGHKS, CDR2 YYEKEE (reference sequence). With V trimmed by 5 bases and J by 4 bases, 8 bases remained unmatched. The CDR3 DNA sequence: TGTGCCAGCAGTTGGGACAGGGATTACGCAGATACGCAGTATTTT. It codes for CASSWDRDYADTQYF. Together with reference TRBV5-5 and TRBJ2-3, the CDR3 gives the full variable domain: DAGVTQSPTHLIKTRGQQVTLRCSPISGHKSVSWYQQVLGQGPQFIFQYYEKEERGRGNFPDRFSARQFPNYSSELNVNALLLGDSALYLCASSWDRDYADTQYFGPGTRLTVL.

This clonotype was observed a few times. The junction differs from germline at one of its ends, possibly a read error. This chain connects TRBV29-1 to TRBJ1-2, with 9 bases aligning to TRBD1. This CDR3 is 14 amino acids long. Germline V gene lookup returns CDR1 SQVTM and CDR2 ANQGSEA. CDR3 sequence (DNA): TGCGGCGTTGATCCTACAGGGGGCGCCTATGGCTACACCTTC. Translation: CGVDPTGGAYGYTF. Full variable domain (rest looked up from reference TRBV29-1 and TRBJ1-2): SAVISQKPSRDICQRGTSLTIQCQVDSQVTMMFWYRQQPGQSLTLIATANQGSEATYESGFVIDKFPISRPNLTFSTLTVSNMSPEDSSIYLCGVDPTGGAYGYTFGSGTRLTVV.

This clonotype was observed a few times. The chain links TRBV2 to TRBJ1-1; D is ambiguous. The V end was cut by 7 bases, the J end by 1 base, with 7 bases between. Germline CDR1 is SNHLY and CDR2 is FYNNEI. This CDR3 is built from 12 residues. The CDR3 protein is CASKRWNTEAFF. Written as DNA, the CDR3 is TGTGCCAGCAAAAGGTGGAACACTGAAGCTTTCTTT.

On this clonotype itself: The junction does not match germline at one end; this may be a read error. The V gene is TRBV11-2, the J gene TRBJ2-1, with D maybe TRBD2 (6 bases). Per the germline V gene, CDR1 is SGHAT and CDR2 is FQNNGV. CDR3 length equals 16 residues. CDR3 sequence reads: CVSSLRGTVSYNEQFF. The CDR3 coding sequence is TGTGTCAGCAGCTTGCGGGGAACCGTTTCCTACAATGAGCAGTTCTTC. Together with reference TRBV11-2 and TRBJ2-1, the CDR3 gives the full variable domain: EAGVAQSPRYKIIEKRQSVAFWCNPISGHATLYWYQQILGQGPKLLIQFQNNGVVDDSQLPKDRFSAERLKGVDSTLKIQPAKLEDSAVYLCVSSLRGTVSYNEQFFGPGTRLTVL.

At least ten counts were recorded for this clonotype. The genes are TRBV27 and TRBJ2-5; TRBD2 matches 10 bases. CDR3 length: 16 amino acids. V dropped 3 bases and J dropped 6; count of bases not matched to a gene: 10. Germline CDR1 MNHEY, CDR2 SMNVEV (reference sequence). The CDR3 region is CASSFPAGGGTKTQYF. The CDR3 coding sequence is TGTGCCAGCAGTTTCCCAGCGGGGGGGGGTACGAAGACCCAGTACTTC.

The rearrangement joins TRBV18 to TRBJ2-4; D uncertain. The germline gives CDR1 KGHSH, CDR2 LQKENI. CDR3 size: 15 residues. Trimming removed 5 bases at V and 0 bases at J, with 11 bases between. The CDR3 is CASSVIILAKNIQYF. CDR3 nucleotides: TGTGCCAGCTCAGTCATCATCTTAGCCAAAAACATTCAGTACTTC.

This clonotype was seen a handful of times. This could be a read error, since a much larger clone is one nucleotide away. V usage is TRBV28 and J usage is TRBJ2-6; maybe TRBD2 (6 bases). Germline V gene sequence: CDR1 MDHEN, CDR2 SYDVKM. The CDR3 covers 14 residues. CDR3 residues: CASWGGVGANVRTF. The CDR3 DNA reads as TGTGCCAGCTGGGGCGGGGTCGGGGCCAACGTCCGGACTTTC.

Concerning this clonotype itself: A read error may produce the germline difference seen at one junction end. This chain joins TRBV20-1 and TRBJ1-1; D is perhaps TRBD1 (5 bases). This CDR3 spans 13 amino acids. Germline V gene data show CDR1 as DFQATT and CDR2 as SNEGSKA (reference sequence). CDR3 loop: CSARDTRNAEAFF. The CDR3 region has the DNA TGCAGTGCTAGGGACACGAGGAACGCTGAAGCTTTCTTT.

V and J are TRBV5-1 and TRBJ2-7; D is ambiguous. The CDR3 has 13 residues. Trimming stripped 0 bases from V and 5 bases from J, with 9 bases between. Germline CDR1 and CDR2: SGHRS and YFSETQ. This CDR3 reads CASSLALVDEQYF. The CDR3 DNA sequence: TGCGCCAGCAGCTTGGCCCTAGTGGACGAGCAGTACTTC.